What follows are 25 T cell receptor beta chains derived from one specimen sequenced in a study of graft-versus-host responses after intestinal transplantation. Data came from immunoSEQ multiplex PCR; TCRdb stores just in-frame clones and leaves some out. The data show some 140,000 clones, over 90% seen once. These receptors have no known antigen. The material sequenced was unstimulated CD4+ T cells sorted from spleen or lymph node cells, taken before intestinal transplant. These receptors were taken from a human donor who received an intestinal transplant.

The chain links TRBV5-6 to TRBJ2-5; 10 bases fit TRBD1. The CDR3 is 14 amino acids. Unmatched junction bases numbered 2, after V lost 4 bases and J lost 2 bases. From germline, CDR1 is SGHDT and CDR2 YYEEEE. CDR3 sequence: CASSRGQGQETQYF. In DNA, the CDR3 is TGTGCCAGCAGCAGGGGACAGGGGCAAGAGACCCAGTACTTC.

Notes on this clone: The CDR3 does not close with the conserved phenylalanine or tryptophan, likely indicating a read error. The DNA is omitted, as the CDR3 cannot be located on it reliably, and the CDR3 follows TCRdb's listing. The chain couples TRBV7-9 to TRBJ2-7; the table assigns TRBD2, which was not confirmed against the DNA. CDR1 is SEHNR and CDR2 is FQNEAQ in the germline V gene (reference sequence). Inclusive of both ends, the CDR3 amounts to 13 amino acids. CDR3 amino acids: CASSLGTSGSYSL.

This chain connects TRBV28 to TRBJ1-4; D is uncertain. CDR1 is MDHEN and CDR2 is SYDVKM in the germline V gene. The CDR3 extends over 12 amino acids. V lost 6 bases, J lost 12 bases, and 14 bases lay in between. CDR3 DNA sequence: TGTGCCAGCAGGATGAATAAGCCGGAACTGTTTTTT. Residues: CASRMNKPELFF.

The V and J genes are TRBV7-8 and TRBJ2-2, with 9 bases aligning to TRBD2. The CDR3 totals 17 residues. After removal of 1 base from V and 1 base from J, the junction contained 4 bases not matched to a gene. CDR1 is SGHVS, CDR2 FQNEAQ, per germline. CDR3 coding DNA: TGTGCCAGCAGCTTAGTCAGGACTAGCGTGAACACCGGGGAGCTGTTTTTT. Amino acids: CASSLVRTSVNTGELFF.

The chain combines TRBV4-2 with TRBJ2-2, with 7 positions matching TRBD2. This CDR3 is built from 17 residues. Per the germline V gene, CDR1 is LGHNA and CDR2 is YNFKEQ. V gave up 1 base and J gave up 7 bases; unmatched junction bases: 12. CDR3: CASSQGVGGSRDGELFF. CDR3 DNA: TGTGCCAGCAGCCAAGGGGTGGGCGGGAGTAGAGACGGGGAGCTGTTTTTT.

This chain uses TRBV2 with TRBJ2-6; 10 bases match TRBD1. Germline V gene sequence: CDR1 SNHLY, CDR2 FYNNEI. This CDR3 has 17 residues. V lost 7 bases, J lost 2 bases, and 8 bases stayed unmatched. The CDR3 here is CASIQTGGLTGANVLTF. The CDR3 DNA sequence: TGTGCCAGCATCCAGACAGGGGGCTTAACTGGGGCCAACGTCCTGACTTTC.

The V gene is TRBV9, the J gene TRBJ1-1, with 8 nucleotides matching TRBD1. V shed 0 bases, J shed 2 bases, and the junction held 3 bases outside the gene matches. The germline V gene has CDR1 SGDLS and CDR2 YYNGEE. The CDR3 totals 15 residues. The CDR3 DNA sequence: TGTGCCAGCAGCGTAGGGGACAGGATTAACACTGAAGCTTTCTTT. This gives the protein CASSVGDRINTEAFF.

This sequence joins TRBV28 and TRBJ1-2; weak D call: TRBD1 (5 bases). Germline values: CDR1 MDHEN, CDR2 SYDVKM. V was trimmed by 6 bases and J by 2 bases, leaving 13 bases between them. There are 14 residues in the CDR3. CDR3 sequence: CASRNPQGNYGYTF. The CDR3, as DNA: TGTGCCAGCAGAAACCCCCAGGGAAACTATGGCTACACCTTC.

This sequence joins TRBV6-6 and TRBJ2-7; TRBD2 is a possible D gene (5 bases). The CDR3 has 12 residues. Germline CDR1 MNHNY, CDR2 SVGAGI (reference sequence). V gave up 6 bases and J gave up 7 bases, with 13 bases separating them. The chain's CDR3 is CASSHIRGEQYF. The DNA for the CDR3 is TGTGCCAGCAGCCACATTAGAGGGGAGCAGTACTTC.

The genes are TRBV5-3 and TRBJ2-1; 12 bases fit TRBD2. TRBV5-3 belongs to the ORF category, with a function that is uncertain. Losses at the gene ends were 4 bases for V and 1 base for J; bases not matched to a gene: 12. This CDR3 comprises 19 residues. In DNA form, the CDR3 reads TGTGCCAGAAGCCCATCTAGCGGGAGGGCCCAGTTATCCTACAATGAGCAGTTCTTC. Translated, it gives CARSPSSGRAQLSYNEQFF.

The chain uses TRBV7-9 and TRBJ2-3; TRBD2 aligns across 16 bases. V shed 3 bases and J 4 bases; nucleotides not matched to a gene: 7. The CDR3 runs to 18 residues. The germline V gene encodes CDR1 SEHNR and CDR2 FQNEAQ (reference sequence). CDR3: CASSLGLAGGPSPDTQYF. DNA of the CDR3: TGTGCCAGCAGCTTGGGACTAGCGGGAGGGCCTTCACCAGATACGCAGTATTTT.

The gene calls are TRBV7-2 and TRBJ2-3; a possible D gene is TRBD2 (6 bases). Trimming took 5 bases from V and 7 from J, leaving 22 bases between them. The germline V gene encodes CDR1 SGHTA and CDR2 FQGNSA. CDR3 length equals 16 residues. The CDR3 nucleotides are TGTGCCAGCAGCGAGGGACTTAGGGTGATTGAGAATACGCAGTATTTT. Its translation is CASSEGLRVIENTQYF.

The chain is built from TRBV27 and TRBJ2-4; TRBD2 matches 7 bases. Germline loops: CDR1 MNHEY, CDR2 SMNVEV (reference sequence). The CDR3 is 14 residues long. V lost 6 bases, J lost 4 bases, and 6 bases stayed unmatched. CDR3: CASSDGTTKNIQYF. CDR3 DNA: TGTGCCAGCAGCGACGGGACTACGAAAAACATTCAGTACTTC.

J is TRBJ1-5 and V is TRBV4-1, with D possibly TRBD1 on 5 matching bases. V lost 5 bases to trimming and J lost 6 bases, with 14 bases between them. The CDR3 sequence is 14 residues long. Germline V gene lookup returns CDR1 MGHRA and CDR2 YSYEKL. Here the CDR3 reads CASSSRVRLQPQHF. In nucleotides, the CDR3 is TGCGCCAGCAGCTCCAGGGTAAGGCTTCAGCCCCAGCATTTT.

This chain links TRBV7-3 with TRBJ1-2; 7 nucleotides align to TRBD1. The ends lost 5 bases at V and 6 bases at J; junction bases unmatched: 6. The CDR3 spans 13 residues. The germline gives CDR1 SGHTA, CDR2 FQGTGA. The CDR3 nucleotides read TGTGCCAGCAGCCCGACAGGGATACATGGCTACACCTTC. It codes for CASSPTGIHGYTF.

The V call is TRBV19, the J call TRBJ1-6; tentatively, D is TRBD1 (6 bases). V lost 3 bases to trimming and J lost 8 bases, with 14 bases between them. Per germline, CDR1 LNHDA and CDR2 SQIVND (reference sequence). The CDR3 extends over 15 amino acids. The CDR3 DNA reads as TGTGCCAGTAGTATTGGCAGGGGATTGGATTCACCCCTCCACTTT. Residues: CASSIGRGLDSPLHF.

As to this clone: Other DNA sequences in the sample encode the same CDR3. This sequence joins TRBV19 and TRBJ2-2; perhaps TRBD2 as D (5 bases). V was clipped by 6 bases and J by 0 bases, with 5 bases between them. The CDR3 has 13 amino acids. The germline CDR1 and CDR2 sequences are LNHDA and SQIVND (reference sequence). In DNA, the CDR3 is TGTGCCAGTAGCGGGGCGAACACCGGGGAGCTGTTTTTT. Translation gives CASSGANTGELFF. Full variable domain (missing parts from reference TRBV19 and TRBJ2-2): DGGITQSPKYLFRKEGQNVTLSCEQNLNHDAMYWYRQDPGQGLRLIYYSQIVNDFQKGDIAEGYSVSREKKESFPLTVTSAQKNPTAFYLCASSGANTGELFFGEGSRLTVL.

The chain links TRBV5-1 to TRBJ2-1, with TRBD2 matching 7 bases. Trimming at V came to 2 bases and at J to 10 bases, leaving 18 bases not matched to a gene. This CDR3 is built from 17 residues. Germline assignment: CDR1 SGHRS and CDR2 YFSETQ. The CDR3, as DNA: TGCGCCAGCAGCTTCTCTGGCGGGAGTAGGTCCTCGGGGGAGCAGTTCTTC. Amino acid sequence: CASSFSGGSRSSGEQFF.

V usage is TRBV10-3 and J usage is TRBJ2-3, with 7 bases matching TRBD1. The trim removed 9 bases at V and 5 bases at J, leaving 8 bases unmatched. This CDR3 is 13 amino acids long. CDR1 is ENHRY and CDR2 is SYGVKD in the germline V gene. As DNA, the CDR3 is TGTGCCATACGGCAGGGGGAATTAGATACGCAGTATTTT. Amino acid sequence: CAIRQGELDTQYF.

CDR3 coding DNA: TGTGCCAGCAGTCCATCCCACGGCCCGGTGCAGCCCCAGCATTTT. Its translation is CASSPSHGPVQPQHF. The chain is built from TRBV28 and TRBJ1-5; D is ambiguous. The V end was cut by 5 bases, the J end by 7 bases, with 18 bases between. CDR1 MDHEN and CDR2 SYDVKM come from the germline V gene. The CDR3 spans 15 residues.

The chain links TRBV7-9 to TRBJ1-5; the match to TRBD1 covers 7 bases. CDR3 size: 14 residues. The germline V gene has CDR1 SEHNR and CDR2 FQNEAQ (reference sequence). Unmatched junction bases numbered 13, after V lost 11 bases and J lost 6 bases. For the CDR3, the DNA is TGTGCCGGACCTTTAAGACAGGGCAGTCAGCCCCAGCATTTT. It encodes CAGPLRQGSQPQHF.

This clone was observed a single time. J is TRBJ2-5 and V is TRBV28; D remains unclear. The DNA matches TRBJ2-7 better at its end, which makes the J call doubtful. In germline, CDR1 is MDHEN, CDR2 SYDVKM. The CDR3 contains 18 residues. The CDR3 coding sequence is TGTGCCAGCAGTCGATCCTTAATGATAGAGGACGTATCCTACGAGCAGTACTTC. Translated, it gives CASSRSLMIEDVSYEQYF.

The V and J genes are TRBV27 and TRBJ1-1; a possible D gene is TRBD1 (6 bases). CDR1 and CDR2 (germline): MNHEY, SMNVEV (reference sequence). CDR3 length equals 14 residues. Trimming shortened V by 5 bases and J by 6 bases, and 16 bases separated the two germline ends. CDR3 DNA: TGTGCCAGCAGTATTTCAGGGGTTATCGCTGAAGCTTTCTTT. It specifies CASSISGVIAEAFF.

This chain links TRBV5-6 with TRBJ2-7; no clear D gene. Germline CDR1 and CDR2: SGHDT and YYEEEE. CDR3 length: 14 residues. Trimming cost V 0 bases and J 1 base, with 8 bases left between them. The CDR3 nucleotides read TGTGCCAGCAGCTTGGCCGGTAAATCCTACGAGCAGTACTTC. Translation: CASSLAGKSYEQYF.

The chain employs TRBV7-2 and TRBJ2-7, with D possibly matching TRBD1 (5 bases). This CDR3 is 16 amino acids long. The germline gives CDR1 SGHTA, CDR2 FQGNSA. V was cut by 3 bases and J by 0 bases, with 15 bases left in between. This CDR3 is CASSFLRRTSSYEQYF. CDR3 nucleotides: TGTGCCAGCAGCTTCTTGAGAAGGACAAGCTCCTACGAGCAGTACTTC.